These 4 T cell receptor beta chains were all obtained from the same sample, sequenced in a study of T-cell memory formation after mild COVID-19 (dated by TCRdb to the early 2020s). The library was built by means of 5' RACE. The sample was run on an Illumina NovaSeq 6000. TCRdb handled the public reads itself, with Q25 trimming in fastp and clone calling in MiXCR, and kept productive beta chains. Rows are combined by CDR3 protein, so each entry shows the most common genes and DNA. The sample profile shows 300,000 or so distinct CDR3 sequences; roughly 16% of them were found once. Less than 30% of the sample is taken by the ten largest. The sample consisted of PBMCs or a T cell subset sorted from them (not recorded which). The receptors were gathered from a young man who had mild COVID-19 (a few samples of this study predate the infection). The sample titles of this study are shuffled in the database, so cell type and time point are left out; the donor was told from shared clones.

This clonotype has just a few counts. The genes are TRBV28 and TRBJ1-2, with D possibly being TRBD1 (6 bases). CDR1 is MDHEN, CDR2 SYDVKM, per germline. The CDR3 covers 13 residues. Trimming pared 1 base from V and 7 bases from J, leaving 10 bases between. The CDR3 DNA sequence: TGTGCCAGCAGTTTATCCCCAGGGGTTGGCTACACCTTC. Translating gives CASSLSPGVGYTF.

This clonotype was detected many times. The CDR3 reads CASSQGRHTNTEAFF. CDR3 DNA: TGCGCCAGCAGCCAAGGGCGACATACGAACACTGAAGCTTTCTTT. The gene calls are TRBV4-1 and TRBJ1-1; D gene unclear. Germline V lookup: CDR1 MGHRA, CDR2 YSYEKL. The CDR3 loop spans 15 amino acids. With 1 base removed from V and 1 base from J, the gap between germline ends came to 10 bases.

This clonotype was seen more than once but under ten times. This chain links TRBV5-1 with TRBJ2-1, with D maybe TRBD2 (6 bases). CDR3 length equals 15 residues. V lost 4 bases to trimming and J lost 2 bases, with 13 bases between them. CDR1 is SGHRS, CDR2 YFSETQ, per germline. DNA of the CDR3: TGCGCCAGCAGCGTGCGGGGCCCTCCCTACAATGAGCAGTTCTTC. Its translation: CASSVRGPPYNEQFF.

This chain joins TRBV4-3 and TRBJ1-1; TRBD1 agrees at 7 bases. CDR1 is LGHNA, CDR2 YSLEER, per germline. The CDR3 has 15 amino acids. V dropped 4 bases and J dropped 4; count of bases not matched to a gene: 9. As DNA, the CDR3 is TGCGCCAGCAGCCTATTACTTACAGGGGTCACTGAAGCTTTCTTT. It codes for CASSLLLTGVTEAFF.